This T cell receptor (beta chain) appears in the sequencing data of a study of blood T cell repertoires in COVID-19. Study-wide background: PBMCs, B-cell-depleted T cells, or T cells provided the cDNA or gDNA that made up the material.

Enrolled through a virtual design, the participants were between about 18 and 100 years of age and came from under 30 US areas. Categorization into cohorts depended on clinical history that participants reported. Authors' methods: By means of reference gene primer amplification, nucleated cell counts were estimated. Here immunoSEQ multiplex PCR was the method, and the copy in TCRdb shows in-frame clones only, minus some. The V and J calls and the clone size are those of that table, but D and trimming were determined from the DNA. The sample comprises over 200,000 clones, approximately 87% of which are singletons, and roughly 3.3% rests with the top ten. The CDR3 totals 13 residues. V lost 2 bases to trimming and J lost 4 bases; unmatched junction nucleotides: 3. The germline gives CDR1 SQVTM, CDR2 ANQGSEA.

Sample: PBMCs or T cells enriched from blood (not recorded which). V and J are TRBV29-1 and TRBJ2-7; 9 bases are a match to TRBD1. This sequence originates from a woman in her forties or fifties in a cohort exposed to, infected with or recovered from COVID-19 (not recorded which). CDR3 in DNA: TGCAGCGTTGAAAAGACAGGGGGTTACGAGCAGTACTTC. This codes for CSVEKTGGYEQYF.